The clone carrying this TCR beta chain was recorded only once. These data belong to a study of shared clonotypes between healthy human individuals. Repertoires were generated with immunoSEQ multiplex PCR, while TCRdb's copy carries only in-frame clones and drops some. In the table there are 2,500,000 or so clones, 92% of which are singletons. Germline CDR1 is SGHRS and CDR2 is YFSETQ. The CDR3 runs 15 residues. Unmatched junction bases numbered 7, after V lost 4 bases and J lost 0 bases. The receptor was derived from a man between 18 and 35 years old in good health. Some clones in this sample may be carry-over from other donors' samples. The sample was naive CD4+ T cells from PBMCs. Subset specified: CD45RA+ positively selected. V is TRBV5-1 and J is TRBJ2-7; 7 bases map to TRBD1. The CDR3 loop is CASSRGQSNSYEQYF. The CDR3 nucleotides are TGCGCCAGCAGCCGGGGACAGTCGAACTCCTACGAGCAGTACTTC.